This TCR beta chain was recovered during a study of shared T cell receptors in the human thymus. Sequencing used immunoSEQ multiplex PCR; TCRdb keeps in-frame clones, though not all of them. The data contain over 650,000 clones, 70% to 90% of them singletons. Germline V lookup: CDR1 SGHRS, CDR2 YFSETQ. This CDR3 region has 17 residues. V was pared by 2 bases and J by 2 bases, with 16 bases between. These data are also associated with another study on human thymus T cells. That report notes: Among the donors, all were healthy Finnish infants having corrective surgery for congenital heart defects. Thymus tissue was removed during corrective cardiac surgery. Repertoires from thymus and blood appeared to show biased V and J gene usage. What related research reported was that thymic repertoires overlapped highly among unrelated individuals.

The sample consisted of thymocytes. The receptor comes from a boy younger than two with a congenital heart defect. J is TRBJ2-2 and V is TRBV5-1; possibly TRBD2 for D (6 bases). The CDR3 sequence is CASSFWGLLSNTGELFF. Written as DNA, the CDR3 is TGCGCCAGCAGCTTTTGGGGACTGCTGTCAAACACCGGGGAGCTGTTTTTT.